This TCR beta chain is from a study of blood T cell repertoires in COVID-19 (dated by TCRdb to the early 2020s). Notes on the research overall: Samples from collaborators originated in the United States, Italy and Spain and spanned both the acute and convalescent phases of COVID-19. The repertoires were released in a freely available public database meant as a resource for research on the immune response to SARS-CoV-2. A de-identified subject ID, COVID-19 status, age in years and sex were almost always included in the sample metadata. The samples were drawn from two sources: the first 160 participants of the ongoing ImmuneRACE study, and 1,254 subjects contributed by 6 global collaborators. The dataset comprised deeply sampled blood TCRbeta repertoires from subjects exposed to, actively infected with, or recovered from COVID-19. The prospective study material was composed of cDNA or gDNA derived from T cells, B-cell-depleted T cells, or PBMCs. HLA class I and class II types, where available, came from metadata supplied by the sample provider rather than from assay-based typing.

CDR1 is given as SGHRS and CDR2 as YFSETQ, both from the germline V gene. Trimming removed 4 bases from V and 6 bases from J, leaving 11 bases between the germline ends. The CDR3 has 13 amino acids, counting the end cysteine and phenylalanine. Of the read, only the CDR3 DNA is kept; its 39 bases are in frame from base 1. Whole blood was collected in K2EDTA tubes by collaborating institutions according to the institutions' own protocols. For TCRbeta analysis, collaborators shipped samples as frozen whole blood, isolated PBMCs, or DNA extracted from either of those sample types. Overall study results and their limits: The quantity of clinical and demographic metadata differed by source and by participant and was supplied without curation.

On this clone: Its antigen is still unknown. No clone much larger than this one lies a single base away; base qualities are absent.

TCRbeta CDR3 regions were amplified from genomic DNA by means of the immunoSEQ Assay, a bias-controlled multiplex PCR. In the paper's pipeline: Within the assay, amplification of reference gene primers was used to estimate how many nucleated cells each sample contained. Sequence reads were collapsed and filtered to measure the absolute abundance of every unique TCRbeta CDR3 rearrangement. For each sample, productive Simpson clonality was calculated by taking the square root of Simpson's diversity index across productive rearrangements. TCRdb limited this immuneACCESS table to in-frame rearrangements with V and J called. A share of clones is missing; checked studies link under half to unresolved V genes, and the rest is unexplained. Clone size and the V and J calls come from that table; the DNA yielded D and trimming. For this sample the table gives about 670,000 clones, of which 85% to 90% were detected only once. More than 0.25% of the sample is in the top ten clones.

Input material: peripheral blood. The chain is made from TRBV5-1 and TRBJ2-1; the best D guess is TRBD2, with 6 bases matching. This receptor was identified in a woman between 18 and 29 years old with acute or convalescent COVID-19. The sequenced DNA: TGCGCCAGCAGCAACCGGGACTTCAATGAGCAGTTCTTC. Its product reads: CASSNRDFNEQFF.